This T cell receptor beta chain comes out of a study of T cell responses to AZD1222 COVID-19 vaccine. This clone appeared a few times. Antigen unknown. TCRdb keeps only in-frame clones here, not all; method: immunoSEQ multiplex PCR. The table has roughly 140,000 clones, 88% seen once. Study-wide results and limits: Reportedly, nearly half the spike-specific TCRs target unmutated variant regions.

The J segment lost 7 bases and the V segment lost 3 bases, leaving 9 bases of the junction unmatched. Looked up from germline, CDR1 is MRHNA and CDR2 is SNTAGT. The CDR3 contains 16 residues. This sequence was found in an adult in good health. This material consisted of peripheral blood, taken on day 0 of AZD1222 vaccination. This chain joins TRBV6-4 and TRBJ2-2; 9 bases map to TRBD2. The CDR3 bases are TGTGCCAGCAGTGAAGAGGCGGGAGGGCCTAGCGGGGAGCTGTTTTTT. This encodes CASSEEAGGPSGELFF.